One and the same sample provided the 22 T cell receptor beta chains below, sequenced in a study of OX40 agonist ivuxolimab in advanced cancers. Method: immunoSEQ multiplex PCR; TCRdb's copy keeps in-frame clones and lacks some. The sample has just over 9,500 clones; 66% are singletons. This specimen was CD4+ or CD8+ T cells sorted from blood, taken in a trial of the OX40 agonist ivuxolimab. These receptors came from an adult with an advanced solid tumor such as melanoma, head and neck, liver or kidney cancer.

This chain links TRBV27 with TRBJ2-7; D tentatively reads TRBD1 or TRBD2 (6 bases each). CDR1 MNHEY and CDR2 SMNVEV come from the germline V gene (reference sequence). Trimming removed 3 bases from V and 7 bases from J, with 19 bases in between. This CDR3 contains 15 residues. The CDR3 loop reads CASSLGGGSWGEQYF. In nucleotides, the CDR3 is TGTGCCAGCAGTTTGGGGGGCGGCAGCTGGGGAGAGCAGTACTTC.

CDR3 bases: TGTGCCTTGAGCGGCCGTCTCTACGAGCAGTACTTC. Protein product: CALSGRLYEQYF. This sequence joins TRBV30 and TRBJ2-7; possible D gene TRBD2, 5 bases. Germline V gene data show CDR1 as GTSNPN and CDR2 as SVGIG (reference sequence). There are 12 residues in the CDR3. V lost 7 bases and J 3 bases, leaving 13 bases between the germline ends.

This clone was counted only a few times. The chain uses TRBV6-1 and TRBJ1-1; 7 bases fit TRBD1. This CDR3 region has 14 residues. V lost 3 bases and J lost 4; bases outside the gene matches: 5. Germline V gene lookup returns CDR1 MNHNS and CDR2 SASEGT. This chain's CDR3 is CASSDYRGGTEAFF. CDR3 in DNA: TGTGCCAGCAGTGACTACAGGGGAGGCACTGAAGCTTTCTTT.

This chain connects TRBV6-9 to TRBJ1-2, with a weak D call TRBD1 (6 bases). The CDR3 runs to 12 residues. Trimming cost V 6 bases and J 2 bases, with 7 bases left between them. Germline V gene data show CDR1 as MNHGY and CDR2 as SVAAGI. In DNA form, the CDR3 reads TGTGCCAGCAGGCAGGGGAACTATGGCTACACCTTC. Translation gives CASRQGNYGYTF.

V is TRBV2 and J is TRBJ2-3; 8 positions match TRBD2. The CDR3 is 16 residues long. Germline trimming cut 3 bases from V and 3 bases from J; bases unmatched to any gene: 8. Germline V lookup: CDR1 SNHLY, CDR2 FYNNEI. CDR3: CASSERLALGTDTQYF. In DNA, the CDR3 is TGTGCCAGCAGTGAGAGACTAGCGTTAGGGACAGATACGCAGTATTTT.

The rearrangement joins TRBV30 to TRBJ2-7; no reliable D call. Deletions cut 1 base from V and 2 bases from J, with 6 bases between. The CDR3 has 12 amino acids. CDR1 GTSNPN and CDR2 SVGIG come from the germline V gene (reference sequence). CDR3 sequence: CAWSGQAYEQYF. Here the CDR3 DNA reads TGTGCCTGGAGTGGCCAGGCCTACGAGCAGTACTTC. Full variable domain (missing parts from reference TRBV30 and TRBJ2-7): SQTIHQWPATLVQPVGSPLSLECTVEGTSNPNLYWYRQAAGRGLQLLFYSVGIGQISSEVPQNLSASRPQDRQFILSSKKLLLSDSGFYLCAWSGQAYEQYFGPGTRLTVT.

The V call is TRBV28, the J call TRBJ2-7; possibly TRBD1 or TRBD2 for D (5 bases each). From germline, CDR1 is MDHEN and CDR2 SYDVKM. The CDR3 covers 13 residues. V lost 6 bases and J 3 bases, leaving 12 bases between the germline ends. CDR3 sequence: CASRPGTNYEQYF. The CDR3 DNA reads TGTGCCAGCAGGCCCGGGACGAACTACGAGCAGTACTTC.

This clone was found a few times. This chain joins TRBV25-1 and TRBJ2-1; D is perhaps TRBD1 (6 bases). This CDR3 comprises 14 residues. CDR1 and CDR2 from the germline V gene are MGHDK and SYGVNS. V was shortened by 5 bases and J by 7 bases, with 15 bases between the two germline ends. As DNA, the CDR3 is TGTGCCAGCAGTAAGCAGGGGCTAGGTAATGAGCAGTTCTTC. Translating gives CASSKQGLGNEQFF.

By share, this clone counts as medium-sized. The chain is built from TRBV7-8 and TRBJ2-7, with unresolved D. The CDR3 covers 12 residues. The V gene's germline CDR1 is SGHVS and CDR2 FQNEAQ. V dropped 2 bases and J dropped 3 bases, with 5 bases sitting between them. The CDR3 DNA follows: TGTGCCAGCAGCTTAACGGACTACGAGCAGTACTTC. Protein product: CASSLTDYEQYF. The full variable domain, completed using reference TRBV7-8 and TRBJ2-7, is GAGVSQSPRYKVAKRGQDVALRCDPISGHVSLFWYQQALGQGPEFLTYFQNEAQLDKSGLPSDRFFAERPEGSVSTLKIQRTQQEDSAVYLCASSLTDYEQYFGPGTRLTVT.

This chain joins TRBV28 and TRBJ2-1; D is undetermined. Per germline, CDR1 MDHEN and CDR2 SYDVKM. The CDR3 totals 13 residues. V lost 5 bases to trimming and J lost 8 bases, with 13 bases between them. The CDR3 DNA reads TGTGCCAGCAGTCCCATTGGAAGGGATGAGCAGTTCTTC. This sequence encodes CASSPIGRDEQFF.

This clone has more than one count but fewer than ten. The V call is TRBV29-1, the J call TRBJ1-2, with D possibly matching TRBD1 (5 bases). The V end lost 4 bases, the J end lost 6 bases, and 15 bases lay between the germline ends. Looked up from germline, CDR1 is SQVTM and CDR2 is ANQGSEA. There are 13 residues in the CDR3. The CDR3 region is CSVVSREGDGYTF. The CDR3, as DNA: TGCAGCGTTGTTAGCAGGGAGGGCGATGGCTACACCTTC.

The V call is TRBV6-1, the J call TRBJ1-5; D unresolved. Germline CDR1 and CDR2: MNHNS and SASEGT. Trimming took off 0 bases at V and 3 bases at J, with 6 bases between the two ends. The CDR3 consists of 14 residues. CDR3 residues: CASSEAGLNQPQHF. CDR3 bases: TGTGCCAGCAGTGAAGCGGGCCTCAATCAGCCCCAGCATTTT.

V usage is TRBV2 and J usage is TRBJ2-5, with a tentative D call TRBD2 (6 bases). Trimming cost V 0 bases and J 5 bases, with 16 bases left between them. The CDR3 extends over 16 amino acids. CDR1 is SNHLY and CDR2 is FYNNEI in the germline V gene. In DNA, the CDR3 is TGTGCCAGCAGTGAAGCAACTGGAGGGGTTGGGGAGACCCAGTACTTC. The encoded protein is CASSEATGGVGETQYF.

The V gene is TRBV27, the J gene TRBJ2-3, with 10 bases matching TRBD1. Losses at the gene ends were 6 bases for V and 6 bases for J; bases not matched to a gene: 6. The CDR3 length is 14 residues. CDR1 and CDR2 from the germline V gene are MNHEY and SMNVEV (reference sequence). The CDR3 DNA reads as TGTGCCAGCAGGCCTTGGACAGGGGGGGATACGCAGTATTTT. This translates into CASRPWTGGDTQYF.

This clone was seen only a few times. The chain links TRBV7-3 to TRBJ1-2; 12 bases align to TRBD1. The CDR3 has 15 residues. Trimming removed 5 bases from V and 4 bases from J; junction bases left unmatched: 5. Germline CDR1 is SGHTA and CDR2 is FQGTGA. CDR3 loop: CASSGDRGRVYGYTF. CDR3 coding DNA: TGTGCCAGCAGCGGGGACAGGGGGCGCGTCTATGGCTACACCTTC.

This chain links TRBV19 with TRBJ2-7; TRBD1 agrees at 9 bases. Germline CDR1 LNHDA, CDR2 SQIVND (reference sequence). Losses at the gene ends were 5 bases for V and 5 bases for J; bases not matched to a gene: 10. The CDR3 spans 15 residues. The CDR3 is CASSSSGQGFDEQYF. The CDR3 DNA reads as TGTGCCAGTAGTTCCTCGGGACAGGGTTTTGACGAGCAGTACTTC.

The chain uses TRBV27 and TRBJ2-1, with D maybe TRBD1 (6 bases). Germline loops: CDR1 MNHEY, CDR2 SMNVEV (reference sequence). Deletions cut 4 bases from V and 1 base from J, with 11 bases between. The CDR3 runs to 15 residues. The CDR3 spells CASSSAGDSYNEQFF. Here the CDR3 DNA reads TGTGCCAGCAGTTCAGCAGGGGATTCCTACAATGAGCAGTTCTTC.

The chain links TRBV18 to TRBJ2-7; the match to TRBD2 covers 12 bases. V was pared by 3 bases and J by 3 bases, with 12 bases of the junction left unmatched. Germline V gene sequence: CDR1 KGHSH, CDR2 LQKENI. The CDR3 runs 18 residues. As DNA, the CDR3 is TGTGCCAGCTCACCTGGTCTAGCGGGGGGGTTTGTGGACTACGAGCAGTACTTC. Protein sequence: CASSPGLAGGFVDYEQYF.

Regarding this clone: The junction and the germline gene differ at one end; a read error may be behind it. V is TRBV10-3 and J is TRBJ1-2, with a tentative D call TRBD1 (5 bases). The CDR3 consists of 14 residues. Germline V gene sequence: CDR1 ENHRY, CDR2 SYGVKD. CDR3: CASSLHEGNYGYTF. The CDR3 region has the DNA TGTGCCAGCAGTCTCCACGAGGGGAACTATGGCTACACCTTC.

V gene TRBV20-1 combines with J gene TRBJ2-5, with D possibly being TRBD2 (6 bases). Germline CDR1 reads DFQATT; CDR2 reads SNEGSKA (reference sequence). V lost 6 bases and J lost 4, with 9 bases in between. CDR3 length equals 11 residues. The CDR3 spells CSALAAETQYF. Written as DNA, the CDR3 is TGCAGTGCATTAGCGGCAGAGACCCAGTACTTC.

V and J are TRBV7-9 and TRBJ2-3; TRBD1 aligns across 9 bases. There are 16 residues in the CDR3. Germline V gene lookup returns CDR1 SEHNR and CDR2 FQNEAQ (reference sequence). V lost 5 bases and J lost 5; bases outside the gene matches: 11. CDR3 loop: CASSQIGTGQIDTQYF. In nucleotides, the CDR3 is TGTGCCAGCAGCCAGATCGGGACAGGGCAAATAGATACGCAGTATTTT.

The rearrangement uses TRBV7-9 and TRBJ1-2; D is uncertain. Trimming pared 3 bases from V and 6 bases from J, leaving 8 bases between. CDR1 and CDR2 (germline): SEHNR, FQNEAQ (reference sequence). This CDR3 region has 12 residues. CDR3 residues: CASSFGENGYTF. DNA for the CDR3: TGTGCCAGCAGCTTCGGAGAAAATGGCTACACCTTC.